This T cell receptor (beta chain) was found in a study of vaccination and CD4 T cells after COVID-19. About the study: Convalescent patients gave post-COVID blood a median about 91 days post-diagnosis, range 35 to 161.

With the Oncomine TCR Beta short-read assay, DNA from cultured CD4+ T cells was sequenced. TCRdb fed the PCR reads into MiXCR, producing one record per CDR3 protein. In the table there are 20,000 or so distinct CDR3 sequences, 43% of which are singletons. Treatment in this sample: approximately 9-day PBMC culture with coronavirus spike peptide pools or control peptides (ViraFEST assay). CDR1 and CDR2 from the germline V gene are LNHDA and SQIVND (reference sequence). V was trimmed by 5 bases and J by 9 bases, leaving 13 bases between them. The CDR3 is 13 amino acids. This clonotype has just a few counts. Its antigen is undetermined.

Sequencing was carried out using CD4+ T cells from blood, cultured in vitro. This rearrangement joins TRBV19 to TRBJ2-2; perhaps TRBD1 as D (6 bases). The receptor's source is a human donor who had recovered from COVID-19. The CDR3: CASSPGVRRELFF. The CDR3 DNA follows: TGTGCCAGTAGTCCAGGGGTCCGCAGGGAGCTGTTTTTT.